The clone carrying this T cell receptor beta chain was found once. Its antigen remains unidentified. Compared with germline, one end of the junction differs, possibly owing to a read error. The data were taken from a study of T cells in Graves' hyperthyroidism and ophthalmopathy. Study conclusions and caveats: Expanded thyroid clonotypes (above 0.001) were mostly also found in blood.

Germline assignment: CDR1 SGHTA and CDR2 FQGNSA. The length of the CDR3 is 13 residues. Template material for amplifying TCR beta CDR3 regions consisted of RNA transcripts. RT-PCR in the first round (using the HTBI primer set) targeted the TCR CDR3. TCRdb passed the multiplex PCR reads through MiXCR, listing each CDR3 protein once. The sample yields a few hundred thousand distinct CDR3 sequences, 13% to 15% seen once. In the ophthalmopathy cohort, Clinical Activity Score was at least 3, NOSPECS grade at least 4, and duration under 3 months. The diagnostic basis comprised clinical symptoms, serum thyroxine and TRAb, thyroid ultrasound and orbital computed tomography. From 9 to 10 ml of fresh peripheral blood, PBMCs were isolated.

The specimen sequenced was blood. The J gene is TRBJ1-4, the V gene TRBV7-2, with a tentative D call TRBD1 (5 bases). This TCR was sampled from a woman in her thirties with Graves' ophthalmopathy. The CDR3 sequence: CASSAHRNEKLSF. In DNA form, the CDR3 reads TGTGCCAGCAGCGCCCACAGGAATGAAAAACTGTCTTTT.